The sequence of this TCR beta chain was determined in a study of OX40 agonist ivuxolimab in advanced cancers. Overall study context: A diagnosis of hepatocellular carcinoma, melanoma, renal cell or head and neck cancer was present in dose-escalation patients.

With 0 bases clipped from V and 2 bases from J, the junction kept 2 bases outside the gene matches. Germline loops: CDR1 SGHDN, CDR2 FVKESK. CDR3 length: 16 residues. Repertoires were generated with immunoSEQ multiplex PCR, while TCRdb's copy carries only in-frame clones and drops some. This sample has 75,000 to 90,000 clones; around nine tenths occur once, and the top ten carry 0.55% to 0.75%. This clonotype originated in an adult with an advanced solid tumor such as melanoma, head and neck, liver or kidney cancer. This sample comprised CD4+ or CD8+ T cells sorted from blood, obtained in a trial of the OX40 agonist ivuxolimab. V gene TRBV14 combines with J gene TRBJ2-3; 10 bases align to TRBD2. For the CDR3, the DNA is TGTGCCAGCAGCCAAGAAGCGGGAGGGTACACAGATACGCAGTATTTT. Protein product: CASSQEAGGYTDTQYF.